This T cell receptor beta chain is drawn from a study of blood T cell repertoires in COVID-19. Study background: The samples span acute and convalescent COVID-19 from the United States, Italy and Spain. T cells, B-cell-depleted T cells, or PBMCs supplied cDNA or gDNA.

V dropped 7 bases and J dropped 4 bases, with 16 bases sitting between them. Germline lookup yields CDR1 GTSNPN and CDR2 SVGIG (reference sequence). The CDR3 is 13 residues long. In the study's own analysis: Reference gene primer amplification in the assay estimated nucleated cell counts. TCRdb's table, derived via immunoSEQ multiplex PCR, lists solely in-frame clones and lacks some. Clone size and the V and J calls come from that table; the DNA yielded D and trimming. Of fewer than 300,000 clones listed, more than 75% are singletons. The chain carries TRBV30 and TRBJ1-1; D not resolved. The specimen was peripheral blood. The receptor's source is a middle-aged woman who had recovered from COVID-19. The CDR3 nucleotides read TGTGCCTTACGCCCAACTCCGGGCACTGAAGCTTTCTTT. Residues: CALRPTPGTEAFF.